These 8 T cell receptor beta chains originate from one sample sequenced in a study of blood T cells in healthy people across ages. Then a second PCR, running about 7 to 11 cycles, was carried out with a sample-barcoded 5' primer and a J-beta primer mix. MiXCR was run by TCRdb on the 5' RACE reads, yielding one entry per CDR3 protein. Counted here are roughly 700,000 distinct CDR3 sequences, roughly 32% occurring once; the ten biggest clones make up 15% to 17%. The sample was blood. The source of these receptors is an elderly woman in good health.

Details on this clonotype: A read error may explain this, as a much larger clone is one base away. V usage is TRBV4-2 and J usage is TRBJ2-4; 10 bases line up with TRBD2. Germline CDR1 LGHNA, CDR2 YNFKEQ. The CDR3 contains 17 residues. The CDR3 nucleotides read TGTACCAGCAGCCAAGAAGCGGGAGGGGACCCTGGGGACATTCAGTACTTC. The encoded protein is CTSSQEAGGDPGDIQYF.

As to this clonotype: A much more abundant neighbour one base away suggests this may be a read error. This chain links TRBV5-1 with TRBJ2-5, with TRBD2 matching 9 bases. V trimming: 0 bases; J trimming: 11 bases; junction bases outside the gene matches: 11. This CDR3 contains 15 residues. Germline assignment: CDR1 SGHRS and CDR2 YFSETQ. The CDR3 DNA follows: TGCGCCAGCAGCTTGGCCAAGCGGGGGGTAGGTGAGCAGTACTTC. Amino acid sequence: CASSLAKRGVGEQYF.

This clonotype was observed a single time. This chain joins TRBV20-1 and TRBJ2-3; 11 nucleotides agree with TRBD2. The germline V gene encodes CDR1 DFQATT and CDR2 SNEGSKA (reference sequence). The CDR3 consists of 15 residues. The J segment lost 2 bases and the V segment lost 6 bases, leaving 7 bases of the junction unmatched. The CDR3: CSALLAGAYTDTQYF. In nucleotides, the CDR3 is TGCAGTGCCCTACTAGCGGGGGCTTACACAGATACGCAGTATTTT.

The V and J genes are TRBV5-1 and TRBJ2-1; TRBD1 aligns across 10 bases. Matching the DNA end better, TRBJ2-7 makes the J call doubtful. Germline CDR1 is SGHRS and CDR2 is YFSETQ. The CDR3 length is 16 residues. The CDR3 DNA is TGCGCCAGCAGCATTGCCGGGACAGGGGCCTACAATGAGCAGTACTTC. It specifies CASSIAGTGAYNEQYF.

This clonotype was seen many times. The V gene is TRBV3-1, the J gene TRBJ1-1; TRBD1 might be the D (6 bases). The CDR3 runs to 12 residues. V was shortened by 4 bases and J by 4 bases, with 7 bases between the two germline ends. Looked up from germline, CDR1 is LGHDT and CDR2 is YNNKEL (reference sequence). CDR3 nucleotide sequence: TGTGCCAGCAGCCCAGGGGCCACTGAAGCTTTCTTT. It yields the protein CASSPGATEAFF.

J is TRBJ1-2 and V is TRBV5-1; 7 nucleotides match TRBD1. Germline assignment: CDR1 SGHRS and CDR2 YFSETQ. J gave up 3 bases and V 0 bases, and 8 bases lay outside the gene matches. This CDR3 has 16 amino acids. CDR3 loop: CASSLGQGVSDYGYTF. In nucleotides, the CDR3 is TGCGCCAGCAGCTTGGGGCAGGGGGTATCGGACTATGGCTACACCTTC.

The chain joins TRBV5-4 to TRBJ1-1; D remains ambiguous. Trimming pared 4 bases from V and 6 bases from J, leaving 13 bases between. The CDR3 is made up of 13 amino acids. Germline assignment: CDR1 SGHNT and CDR2 YYREEE (reference sequence). Here the CDR3 reads CASSQDPTAEAFF. As DNA, the CDR3 is TGTGCCAGCAGCCAAGATCCTACCGCTGAAGCTTTCTTT.

Of note for this clonotype: At one end the junction does not follow the germline gene, possibly because of a read error. The chain uses TRBV11-2 and TRBJ1-2; D call uncertain. Germline V CDR1 and CDR2: SGHAT, FQNNGV. The CDR3 is made up of 13 amino acids. The CDR3, as DNA: TGTGCCTGCAGCTTACCGGAGGGCTATGGCTACACCTTC. This codes for CACSLPEGYGYTF.